Listed here are 9 T cell receptor beta chains from one sample, sequenced in a study of vaccination and CD4 T cells after COVID-19. Their antigen targets remain unknown. The Oncomine TCR Beta short-read assay sequenced DNA from cultured CD4+ T cells. TCRdb ran MiXCR on the PCR reads and lists one entry per CDR3 protein. The table has about 20,000 distinct CDR3 sequences, 23% seen once. Treatment noted: approximately 10-day PBMC culture with coronavirus spike peptide pools or control peptides (ViraFEST assay). Sample: cultured CD4+ T cells from blood. Receptors originate from a human donor with COVID-19.

In its sample, this clonotype ranks as medium-sized. This rearrangement joins TRBV20-1 to TRBJ1-5; 10 bases fit TRBD1. The V gene's germline CDR1 is DFQATT and CDR2 SNEGSKA (reference sequence). This CDR3 has 15 residues. V trimming: 1 base; J trimming: 7 bases; junction bases outside the gene matches: 7. CDR3 in amino acids: CSARGGTGAQQPQHF. CDR3 in DNA: TGCAGTGCTAGAGGCGGGACAGGGGCTCAGCAGCCCCAGCATTTT.

This clonotype was found a few times. The gene calls are TRBV6-2 or TRBV6-3 and TRBJ2-7; TRBD1 agrees at 10 bases. This CDR3 has 15 amino acids. J gave up 2 bases and V 7 bases, and 8 bases lay outside the gene matches. In germline, CDR1 is MNHEY, CDR2 SVGEGT. The CDR3 sequence is CASKNSGTGAYEQYF. In nucleotides, the CDR3 is TGTGCCAGCAAAAATTCCGGGACAGGGGCCTACGAGCAGTACTTC.

This clonotype was seen a handful of times. This chain connects TRBV10-2 to TRBJ2-3; 7 nucleotides agree with TRBD2. CDR3 length: 15 amino acids. V lost 0 bases, J lost 2 bases, and 2 bases stayed unmatched. CDR1 and CDR2 (germline): WSHSY, SAAADI. CDR3 nucleotide sequence: TGCGCCAGCAGTGAGTCGGGGGGGGTCACAGATACGCAGTATTTT. This gives the protein CASSESGGVTDTQYF.

A few counts support this clonotype. The V call is TRBV10-3, the J call TRBJ2-2; TRBD2 matches at 10 bases. With 3 bases clipped from V and 5 bases from J, the junction kept 3 bases outside the gene matches. CDR3 size: 15 residues. The V gene's germline CDR1 is ENHRY and CDR2 SYGVKD. The CDR3 here is CAISEAGGRTGELFF. CDR3 nucleotides: TGTGCCATCAGTGAAGCGGGGGGGCGAACCGGGGAGCTGTTTTTT.

This clonotype has just a few counts. The rearrangement uses TRBV27 and TRBJ2-7; TRBD2 might be the D (5 bases). The V end was cut by 6 bases, the J end by 2 bases, with 8 bases between. Germline V CDR1 and CDR2: MNHEY, SMNVEV (reference sequence). The CDR3 totals 12 residues. The CDR3 sequence is CASRSGTYEQYF. The CDR3 coding sequence is TGTGCCAGCAGATCCGGGACCTACGAGCAGTACTTC.

This clonotype was detected only a few times. This sequence joins TRBV20-1 and TRBJ1-5; D perhaps matches TRBD1 (6 bases). The CDR3 is 15 amino acids. V was trimmed by 0 bases and J by 4 bases, leaving 13 bases between them. Germline loops: CDR1 DFQATT, CDR2 SNEGSKA (reference sequence). As DNA, the CDR3 is TGCAGTGCTAGAGACGGGGACATATGGAATCAGCCCCAGCATTTT. It encodes CSARDGDIWNQPQHF.

CDR3 DNA sequence: TGTGCCAGCAGCTTGGCGATTTCGGGACAGGGATACAAAAACTATGGCTACACCTTC. It codes for CASSLAISGQGYKNYGYTF. This chain joins TRBV5-4 and TRBJ1-2, with 9 bases lining up with TRBD1. This CDR3 region has 19 residues. The ends lost 0 bases at V and 2 bases at J; junction bases unmatched: 14. Per the germline V gene, CDR1 is SGHNT and CDR2 is YYREEE (reference sequence).

This clonotype is labeled medium-sized. This chain uses TRBV6-1 with TRBJ1-2; unclear D gene. The CDR3 contains 13 residues. CDR1 MNHNS and CDR2 SASEGT come from the germline V gene. The V and J ends lost 7 bases and 2 bases respectively, with 11 bases between them. The CDR3 spells CASTLDKNYGYTF. CDR3 sequence (DNA): TGTGCCAGCACCCTCGACAAAAACTATGGCTACACCTTC.

This clonotype was seen a few times. The V call is TRBV7-9, the J call TRBJ1-4, with D maybe TRBD1 (6 bases). V was cut by 2 bases and J by 4 bases, with 11 bases left in between. CDR1 is SEHNR, CDR2 FQNEAQ, per germline (reference sequence). This CDR3 is built from 15 residues. The CDR3 reads CASSLRQAFNEKLFF. The CDR3 nucleotides are TGTGCCAGCAGCTTAAGACAGGCGTTTAATGAAAAACTGTTTTTT.